This TCR beta chain is drawn from a study of CD8 T cells in ankylosing spondylitis. This clonotype has a count of ten or more. Germline assignment: CDR1 LGHNA and CDR2 YSLEER. Trimming cost V 4 bases and J 5 bases, with 14 bases left between them. This CDR3 region has 14 residues. Using quantitative 5'-RACE with molecular barcodes, the authors made TCR beta libraries. TCRdb re-analysed the 5' RACE reads in MiXCR, keeping a single row per CDR3 protein. The sample yields about 240,000 distinct CDR3 sequences, around 8% seen once. The V gene is TRBV4-3, the J gene TRBJ2-5; D is unresolved. The sequenced sample consisted of blood, either unsorted or a sorted T cell fraction (not recorded which). This clonotype was sampled from a female donor with ankylosing spondylitis or in good health (not recorded which). The DNA of the CDR3 is TGCGCCAGCAGCCCAACTACATCCGGGGAGACCCAGTACTTC. Residues: CASSPTTSGETQYF.